This T cell receptor beta chain was observed in a study of blood T cell repertoires in COVID-19. For the study at large: PBMCs, B-cell-depleted T cells, or T cells were the source of the cDNA or gDNA that made up the material.

This CDR3 contains 13 residues. V lost 1 base, J lost 6 bases, and 9 bases lay in between. The repertoire was sequenced with immunoSEQ multiplex PCR; TCRdb's copy has only in-frame clones and lacks some. The sample carries about 330,000 clones, over 80% recorded once. This chain links TRBV12-3 or TRBV12-4 with TRBJ1-1; D might be TRBD1 (6 bases). The sequence came from a man aged 25-40 years with COVID-19, enrolled during active disease. Sequencing input: peripheral blood. The CDR3: CASSLDREAEAFF. DNA for the CDR3: TGTGCCAGCAGTTTAGACAGGGAAGCTGAAGCTTTCTTT.